The T cell receptor beta chain described here comes from a study of Graves' ophthalmopathy and Graves' hyperthyroidism. Study in general: Peripheral blood was collected at initial diagnosis, before any treatment.

RNA transcripts yielded amplified TCR beta CDR3 regions. Investigators did first-round RT-PCR with HTBI primers, then second-round multiplex PCR. One entry per CDR3 protein results from TCRdb running MiXCR on the multiplex PCR reads. Of approximately 500,000 distinct CDR3 sequences listed, roughly 14% are singletons. Moderate-to-severe activity, CAS at least 3, NOSPECS at least 4 and duration under 3 months characterized donors with ophthalmopathy. Exclusion criteria comprised other autoimmune diseases, uncontrolled infections, pregnancy or lactation in patients. The germline V and J ends were trimmed by 6 bases and 0 bases, with 17 bases remaining between them. CDR3 length: 16 residues. Germline V gene lookup returns CDR1 LNHDA and CDR2 SQIVND (reference sequence). This clonotype has a handful of counts.

This clonotype was obtained from a woman aged 30 to 39 with Graves' ophthalmopathy. V and J are TRBV19 and TRBJ1-1; the D gene is possibly TRBD1 (5 bases). Sequenced input: blood. DNA of the CDR3: TGTGCCAGTAGGAGGGGTCAGAGCGGGATGAACACTGAAGCTTTCTTT. It translates to CASRRGQSGMNTEAFF.